One sample yielded the 14 T cell receptor beta chains listed below, sequenced in a study of early T cells in non-severe SARS-CoV-2 infection. TCRdb re-derived calls from the 5' RACE reads in MiXCR, one entry per CDR3 protein. The sample lists 90,000 to 120,000 distinct CDR3 sequences, around 10% seen once, with 7.6% in the top ten. Sequenced material: whole blood. The receptors were gathered from an adult who was a healthcare worker with PCR-confirmed SARS-CoV-2 infection or an uninfected control (not recorded which).

This clonotype was recorded at least ten times. The genes are TRBV28 and TRBJ2-7, with a weak D call TRBD1 (6 bases). Germline V CDR1 and CDR2: MDHEN, SYDVKM. V was pared by 6 bases and J by 2 bases, with 8 bases between. The CDR3 is 12 residues long. The CDR3 is CASRQGPYEQYF. The CDR3 bases are TGTGCCAGCAGACAGGGACCCTACGAGCAGTACTTC. The complete variable domain, with remaining parts taken from reference TRBV28 and TRBJ2-7, reads DVKVTQSSRYLVKRTGEKVFLECVQDMDHENMFWYRQDPGLGLRLIYFSYDVKMKEKGDIPEGYSVSREKKERFSLILESASTNQTSMYLCASRQGPYEQYFGPGTRLTVT.

This clonotype was seen ten or more times. CDR3 protein: CASSQLSDKYGYTF. CDR3 nucleotides: TGTGCCAGCAGCCAACTCTCCGACAAGTATGGCTACACCTTC. This chain uses TRBV11-2 with TRBJ1-2; the D is unclear. The CDR3 spans 14 residues. Per germline, CDR1 SGHAT and CDR2 FQNNGV. V was trimmed by 5 bases and J by 5 bases, leaving 15 bases between them.

The chain has TRBV7-2 and TRBJ2-7, with D perhaps TRBD1 or TRBD2 (5 bases each). Between the trimmed V and J ends, which lost 2 bases and 6 bases, there was a span of 20 bases. Germline-derived CDR1 and CDR2 are SGHTA and FQGNSA. The CDR3 is made up of 16 amino acids. The CDR3 loop reads CASSLIVPGRFREQYF. The CDR3 DNA follows: TGTGCCAGCAGCTTAATTGTGCCGGGGCGTTTTCGCGAGCAGTACTTC.

The chain links TRBV2 to TRBJ2-6, with TRBD2 as a possible D gene (5 bases). Germline loops: CDR1 SNHLY, CDR2 FYNNEI. V was cut by 4 bases and J by 0 bases, with 13 bases left in between. The CDR3 has 17 amino acids. DNA of the CDR3: TGTGCCAGCAGTGGTCCGGGGTTGAACTCTGGGGCCAACGTCCTGACTTTC. Protein product: CASSGPGLNSGANVLTF.

In this sample, this clonotype turned up a few times. The chain employs TRBV20-1 and TRBJ2-3, with D hard to call. This CDR3 contains 13 residues. The germline V gene has CDR1 DFQATT and CDR2 SNEGSKA (reference sequence). Trimming stripped 6 bases from V and 5 bases from J, with 15 bases between. The CDR3 loop reads CSARRSPGDTQYF. In DNA form, the CDR3 reads TGCAGTGCGAGACGATCCCCAGGAGATACGCAGTATTTT.

This clonotype was counted ten times or more. The genes are TRBV6-6 and TRBJ2-1, with D perhaps TRBD2 (5 bases). Per germline, CDR1 MNHNY and CDR2 SVGAGI (reference sequence). With 0 bases removed from V and 8 bases from J, the gap between germline ends came to 23 bases. CDR3 length: 18 amino acids. Written as DNA, the CDR3 is TGTGCCAGCAGTTACTCGATTGAGCGGATATCGGAGATCGATGAGCAGTTCTTC. It is translated as CASSYSIERISEIDEQFF.

This clonotype occurred a few times. The genes are TRBV6-5 and TRBJ1-2; D call uncertain. The CDR3 is made up of 14 amino acids. Germline V gene sequence: CDR1 MNHEY, CDR2 SVGAGI. V was cut by 2 bases and J by 7 bases, with 14 bases left in between. The CDR3 bases are TGTGCCAGCAGTTACGCATATGGACGGGGTGGCTACACCTTC. Translation gives CASSYAYGRGGYTF.

The chain is built from TRBV28 and TRBJ2-1, with 8 bases aligning to TRBD1. Germline CDR1 reads MDHEN; CDR2 reads SYDVKM. This CDR3 has 17 amino acids. The V gene end was trimmed by 6 bases and the J gene end by 6 bases; junction bases not matched to a gene: 16. As DNA, the CDR3 is TGTGCCAGCAGCCCTAAACCCCTCTCACAGGGGGGCAATGAGCAGTTCTTC. Encoded protein: CASSPKPLSQGGNEQFF.

This clonotype was observed many times. The chain combines TRBV15 with TRBJ1-1; the D is unclear. Trimming cost V 0 bases and J 11 bases, with 19 bases left between them. Germline CDR1 is LNHNV and CDR2 is YYDKDF (reference sequence). CDR3 length: 15 amino acids. The CDR3 coding sequence is TGTGCCACCAGCAGAGATTATTCTAGTAGACTTGGGGCTTTCTTT. Protein sequence: CATSRDYSSRLGAFF.

The gene calls are TRBV29-1 and TRBJ2-3; D remains ambiguous. The germline CDR1 and CDR2 sequences are SQVTM and ANQGSEA. The CDR3 length is 13 residues. The V and J ends lost 4 bases and 3 bases respectively, with 11 bases between them. The CDR3 loop is CSVGRLLTDTQYF. CDR3 sequence (DNA): TGCAGCGTTGGTAGGCTGCTGACAGATACGCAGTATTTT.

This clonotype occurred a few times. The V and J genes are TRBV3-1 and TRBJ2-5; D is tentatively TRBD1 or TRBD2 (5 bases each). The CDR3 loop spans 12 amino acids. Trimming shortened V by 8 bases and J by 4 bases, and 11 bases separated the two germline ends. Per the germline V gene, CDR1 is LGHDT and CDR2 is YNNKEL (reference sequence). CDR3 sequence: CASLGTAETQYF. In nucleotides, the CDR3 is TGTGCCAGCTTAGGGACGGCAGAGACCCAGTACTTC.

This clonotype was counted only a few times. The V gene is TRBV28, the J gene TRBJ1-1, with unresolved D. The germline V gene encodes CDR1 MDHEN and CDR2 SYDVKM. There are 13 residues in the CDR3. Trimming shortened V by 3 bases and J by 1 base, and 6 bases separated the two germline ends. CDR3 region: CASSFQRNTEAFF. In DNA form, the CDR3 reads TGTGCCAGCAGTTTTCAGAGGAACACTGAAGCTTTCTTT. The whole variable domain, filled in from reference TRBV28 and TRBJ1-1, reads DVKVTQSSRYLVKRTGEKVFLECVQDMDHENMFWYRQDPGLGLRLIYFSYDVKMKEKGDIPEGYSVSREKKERFSLILESASTNQTSMYLCASSFQRNTEAFFGQGTRLTVV.

The chain links TRBV11-2 to TRBJ2-1; 10 positions match TRBD2. CDR3 length equals 16 residues. CDR1 and CDR2 from the germline V gene are SGHAT and FQNNGV. Trimming took 4 bases from V and 4 from J; bases not matched to a gene: 7. The CDR3 reads CASSSAPGLAYNEQFF. The DNA of the CDR3 is TGTGCCAGCAGCTCGGCACCGGGACTAGCGTACAATGAGCAGTTCTTC. The entire variable domain, with the rest obtained from reference TRBV11-2 and TRBJ2-1, is as follows: EAGVAQSPRYKIIEKRQSVAFWCNPISGHATLYWYQQILGQGPKLLIQFQNNGVVDDSQLPKDRFSAERLKGVDSTLKIQPAKLEDSAVYLCASSSAPGLAYNEQFFGPGTRLTVL.

The chain links TRBV9 to TRBJ2-1; the match to TRBD2 covers 8 bases. Germline values: CDR1 SGDLS, CDR2 YYNGEE. V lost 6 bases and J lost 8; bases outside the gene matches: 13. CDR3 length: 15 amino acids. CDR3 in amino acids: CASTLSGRALDEQFF. The CDR3 DNA sequence: TGTGCCAGCACGCTCTCCGGGAGGGCCTTGGATGAGCAGTTCTTC.